The 21 T cell receptor beta chains below come from one sample, sequenced in a study of blood T cells in healthy people across ages (dated by TCRdb to 2013 to 2016). The method behind the library was 5' RACE. The reads were generated on an Illumina HiSeq 2500. A second 7 to 11 cycle PCR used a sample-barcoded 5' primer and a J-beta primer mix. Starting from the raw public reads, TCRdb applied fastp trimming at Q25, assembled clones with MiXCR and retained in-frame beta chains. One record per CDR3 amino acid sequence lists the most common genes and DNA. Recorded for this sample are about 780,000 distinct CDR3 sequences; around 25% of them occurred a single time. Clones ranked in the top ten supply over 2.5% of the sample. Another study also made use of these data, one on T cells of mothers and their children.

Material for sequencing was blood. All receptors derive from a boy aged 10-17 years in good health.

V is TRBV7-2 and J is TRBJ2-1; 7 positions match TRBD2. Germline CDR1 reads SGHTA; CDR2 reads FQGNSA. The junction had 6 bases not matched to a gene; V was cut back by 1 base and J by 9 bases. The CDR3 runs to 14 residues. The CDR3 nucleotides read TGTGCCAGCAGCTTAGGGCAGCGGGGCGGTGAGCAGTTCTTC. The encoded protein is CASSLGQRGGEQFF. Using reference TRBV7-2 and TRBJ2-1 for the parts outside the CDR3, the full variable domain is GAGVSQSPSNKVTEKGKDVELRCDPISGHTALYWYRQSLGQGLEFLIYFQGNSAPDKSGLPSDRFSAERTGGSVSTLTIQRTQQEDSAVYLCASSLGQRGGEQFFGPGTRLTVL.

The chain carries TRBV5-1 and TRBJ2-2; D gene unclear. V gave up 6 bases and J gave up 4 bases, with 10 bases separating them. In germline, CDR1 is SGHRS, CDR2 YFSETQ. CDR3 length equals 13 residues. CDR3: CASNRATTGELFF. The CDR3, as DNA: TGCGCCAGCAATCGGGCAACCACCGGGGAGCTGTTTTTT.

This clonotype was recorded a few times. The rearrangement uses TRBV4-1 and TRBJ2-2, with D unclear. V was clipped by 1 base and J by 2 bases, with 8 bases between them. The CDR3 loop spans 15 amino acids. CDR1 is MGHRA, CDR2 YSYEKL, per germline. The CDR3 DNA reads TGCGCCAGCAGCCAAGGCTGGGCCAACACCGGGGAGCTGTTTTTT. Protein sequence: CASSQGWANTGELFF.

This clonotype came up many times. This chain uses TRBV6-6 with TRBJ2-5, with D possibly called TRBD1 or TRBD2 (5 bases each). This CDR3 is built from 14 residues. The ends were cut back, 2 bases at V and 5 bases at J, with 12 bases in the middle. CDR1 and CDR2 (germline): MNHNY, SVGAGI (reference sequence). CDR3 sequence reads: CASSYGTERETQYF. The CDR3 DNA sequence: TGTGCCAGCAGTTACGGGACGGAGCGGGAGACCCAGTACTTC.

The V call is TRBV2, the J call TRBJ2-7, with D hard to call. The CDR3 contains 15 residues. The V end was cut by 4 bases, the J end by 6 bases, with 19 bases between. The germline V gene encodes CDR1 SNHLY and CDR2 FYNNEI. In DNA, the CDR3 is TGTGCCAGCAGTGCCAGCCTGGGGTCTTCGAGCGAGCAGTACTTC. Amino acid sequence: CASSASLGSSSEQYF.

The CDR3, as DNA: TGCGCCAGCAGCCGAAAGGGTCTCGAACCCACAGATACGCAGTATTTT. Residues: CASSRKGLEPTDTQYF. V and J are TRBV4-1 and TRBJ2-3; D is ambiguous. The germline V gene encodes CDR1 MGHRA and CDR2 YSYEKL. V was pared by 4 bases and J by 2 bases, with 16 bases between. This CDR3 has 16 residues.

This clonotype was seen a handful of times. The rearrangement links TRBV15 to TRBJ1-2; weak D call: TRBD1 (6 bases). This CDR3 is 14 amino acids long. V gave up 2 bases and J gave up 4 bases, with 11 bases separating them. Looked up from germline, CDR1 is LNHNV and CDR2 is YYDKDF (reference sequence). CDR3 sequence (DNA): TGTGCCACCAGCAGAACTGAAGGGGGCTATGGCTACACCTTC. As protein: CATSRTEGGYGYTF.

The chain employs TRBV5-1 and TRBJ2-4, with 9 bases fitting TRBD1. The CDR3 covers 16 residues. The germline gives CDR1 SGHRS, CDR2 YFSETQ. The trim removed 4 bases at V and 0 bases at J, leaving 5 bases unmatched. This chain's CDR3 is CASSPGTGIAKNIQYF. The CDR3 DNA follows: TGCGCCAGCAGCCCGGGGACAGGGATAGCCAAAAACATTCAGTACTTC.

This chain joins TRBV7-6 and TRBJ2-1; perhaps TRBD1 as D (6 bases). The DNA end favors TRBJ2-5, so the J call may be wrong. The germline V gene encodes CDR1 SGHVS and CDR2 FNYEAQ. The CDR3 has 15 amino acids. CDR3 DNA: TGTGCCAGCAGCTCACACAGGGACGATCAAGAGACCCAGTACTTC. Its protein is CASSSHRDDQETQYF.

There are a few counts of this clonotype. The CDR3 DNA follows: TGTGCCAGCAGCCAATCCGGGACTGTACCCTACGAGCAGTACTTC. Translating it yields CASSQSGTVPYEQYF. The genes are TRBV14 and TRBJ2-7; possible D gene TRBD2, 6 bases. Per germline, CDR1 SGHDN and CDR2 FVKESK. The length of the CDR3 is 15 residues. Trimming cost V 2 bases and J 2 bases, with 13 bases left between them. The complete variable domain, with remaining parts taken from reference TRBV14 and TRBJ2-7, reads EAGVTQFPSHSVIEKGQTVTLRCDPISGHDNLYWYRRVMGKEIKFLLHFVKESKQDESGMPNNRFLAERTGGTYSTLKVQPAELEDSGVYFCASSQSGTVPYEQYFGPGTRLTVT.

This rearrangement joins TRBV18 to TRBJ2-5; TRBD1 matches 8 bases. The J call may be incorrect, as the DNA end agrees better with TRBJ2-7. Germline CDR1 is KGHSH and CDR2 is LQKENI. This CDR3 has 15 residues. The CDR3 DNA reads as TGTGCCAGCTCACCACCGGGACAGGCGGCCTACGAGCAGTACTTC. Its protein is CASSPPGQAAYEQYF.

This chain connects TRBV5-1 to TRBJ1-2, with 7 positions matching TRBD1. Germline assignment: CDR1 SGHRS and CDR2 YFSETQ. V dropped 0 bases and J dropped 4; count of bases not matched to a gene: 3. The CDR3 contains 14 residues. CDR3 region: CASSLGDSLYGYTF. For the CDR3, the DNA is TGCGCCAGCAGCTTGGGGGACAGCCTCTATGGCTACACCTTC.

This clonotype turned up a few times. This chain uses TRBV6-5 with TRBJ1-5; 7 positions match TRBD1. V gave up 5 bases and J gave up 7 bases; unmatched junction bases: 8. The CDR3 runs 14 residues. Per the germline V gene, CDR1 is MNHEY and CDR2 is SVGAGI. CDR3 sequence reads: CASSDTGEGQPQHF. CDR3 DNA: TGTGCCAGCAGTGATACAGGGGAGGGACAGCCCCAGCATTTT.

This clonotype was observed a few times. The chain has TRBV14 and TRBJ2-1; D unresolved. This CDR3 has 11 residues. V was clipped by 1 base and J by 12 bases, with 7 bases between them. CDR1 and CDR2 from the germline V gene are SGHDN and FVKESK. CDR3 region: CASSQGWVQFF. The DNA of the CDR3 is TGTGCCAGCAGCCAAGGCTGGGTGCAGTTCTTC.

V is TRBV20-1 and J is TRBJ2-5; D possibly corresponds to TRBD2 (7 bases). The CDR3 runs 14 residues. With 1 base removed from V and 5 bases from J, the gap between germline ends came to 14 bases. Germline loops: CDR1 DFQATT, CDR2 SNEGSKA (reference sequence). The CDR3 DNA reads as TGCAGTGCTAGAGCGGGCGGGGGCACGGAGACCCAGTACTTC. This encodes CSARAGGGTETQYF.

The V call is TRBV6-1, the J call TRBJ1-1; D not certain. CDR1 is MNHNS, CDR2 SASEGT, per germline. Deletions cut 7 bases from V and 4 bases from J, with 19 bases between. The CDR3 runs to 15 residues. CDR3 residues: CASTIVPSRGTEAFF. In DNA form, the CDR3 reads TGTGCCAGCACCATAGTCCCTTCTCGCGGCACTGAAGCTTTCTTT.

This clonotype was seen more than once but under ten times. V and J are TRBV4-1 and TRBJ1-5; D might be TRBD1 (6 bases). Germline CDR1 and CDR2: MGHRA and YSYEKL. The CDR3 runs to 15 residues. V gave up 0 bases and J gave up 6 bases, with 12 bases separating them. The CDR3 is CASSQDPGGGQPQHF. The CDR3 DNA sequence: TGCGCCAGCAGCCAAGATCCGGGGGGCGGTCAGCCCCAGCATTTT.

The chain is built from TRBV11-1 and TRBJ2-5; D remains unclear. TRBJ2-7 matches the DNA end more closely, so the J call is doubtful. The CDR3 spans 15 residues. The V gene's germline CDR1 is SGHAT and CDR2 FQDESV (reference sequence). CDR3 loop: CASSYQRSITYEQYF. The CDR3 DNA sequence: TGTGCCAGCAGCTATCAGAGATCAATTACCTACGAGCAGTACTTC.

The J gene is TRBJ2-7, the V gene TRBV29-1, with no clear D. CDR1 and CDR2 from the germline V gene are SQVTM and ANQGSEA. V was shortened by 6 bases and J by 3 bases, with 9 bases between the two germline ends. The CDR3 is made up of 11 amino acids. The CDR3 spells CSVGNLYEQYF. The CDR3 DNA follows: TGCAGCGTGGGCAACCTCTACGAGCAGTACTTC.

V usage is TRBV29-1 and J usage is TRBJ2-5; possible D gene TRBD2, 6 bases. The DNA end is a closer match to TRBJ2-1, so the J assignment may be wrong. The CDR3 has 12 amino acids. Germline CDR1 and CDR2: SQVTM and ANQGSEA. This CDR3 reads CSAGAGGNEQFF. CDR3 coding DNA: TGCAGCGCTGGGGCCGGGGGAAATGAGCAGTTCTTC.

The rearrangement joins TRBV6-5 to TRBJ2-4; the D gene is possibly TRBD1 (6 bases). V was clipped by 6 bases and J by 3 bases, with 12 bases between them. Per germline, CDR1 MNHEY and CDR2 SVGAGI. The CDR3 is made up of 14 amino acids. The CDR3 reads CASSRDIDKNIQYF. The CDR3 DNA is TGTGCCAGCAGCCGGGACATTGACAAAAACATTCAGTACTTC.